This is a list of T cell receptor beta chains from one sample in a study of T-cell reconstitution after alpha-beta-depleted transplantation in children. TCRdb used MiXCR to reprocess the PCR reads, holding one entry per CDR3 protein. The sample comprises about a million distinct CDR3 sequences, less than 30% of which are singletons, and roughly 28% rests with the top ten. The specimen was PBMCs, mostly from graft donor cells, collected 360 days after TCRalphabeta/CD19-depleted stem cell transplant. Source of these receptors: a boy less than two years old who had a stem cell transplant for SCID, so the T cells may come from the graft donor. The CDR3 runs from the conserved cysteine through the conserved F or W. D genes are given only for firm matches. Size is omitted from some rows. Given values are once, few, many or a class for expanded clones.

>TRBV28|TRBJ1-1|.|.
TGTGCCAGCAGTTTACTGACCCGTATGAACACTGAAGCTTTCTTT
CASSLLTRMNTEAFF
>TRBV2|TRBJ1-6|.|.
TGTGCCAGCAGGGCGACAGGAGGTCACAATTCACCCCTCCACTTT
CASRATGGHNSPLHF
>TRBV5-1|TRBJ2-3|.|few
TGCGCCAGCAGCTTTCGCCCGGACATCACCACAGATACGCAGTATTTT
CASSFRPDITTDTQYF
>TRBV9|TRBJ2-2|.|once
TGTGCCAGCAGCGGGTCGGGTTTGAACACCGGGGAGCTGTTTTTT
CASSGSGLNTGELFF
>TRBV11-1|TRBJ1-3|TRBD1|.
TGTGCCAGCAGCTTAGCGGGGACAGGAGTCTCTGGAAACACCATATATTTT
CASSLAGTGVSGNTIYF
>TRBV21-1|TRBJ2-5|.|.
TGTGCCAGCAGCGAGGGGGACAGACGCCAAGAGACCCAGTACTTC
CASSEGDRRQETQYF
>TRBV29-1|TRBJ2-3|.|few
TGCAGCGTTGGGGCCCCTGGGACTGGCACAGATACGCAGTATTTT
CSVGAPGTGTDTQYF
>TRBV13|TRBJ2-3|TRBD2|.
TGTGCCAGCAGCTTCGTTAAGCGGGTGGCGCGGGGGTACACAGATACGCAGTATTTT
CASSFVKRVARGYTDTQYF
>TRBV7-2|TRBJ1-3|.|.
TGTGCCAGCAGCTTAGCTCGCAACACTCGGGCCACCATATATTTT
CASSLARNTRATIYF
>TRBV12-3/TRBV12-4|TRBJ2-3|.|.
TGTGCCAGCAGACCTAGACAGGGGGGACTAGGCCCAAACACAGATACGCAGTATTTT
CASRPRQGGLGPNTDTQYF
>TRBV20-1|TRBJ2-2|.|.
TGCAGTGCTTCCGGGGGTCCGAACACCGGGGAGCTGTTTTTT
CSASGGPNTGELFF
>TRBV27|TRBJ1-1|TRBD1|once
TGTGCCAGCAGTTCCACCCAGGGACAGGGTAGAGGGGAAGCTTTCTTT
CASSSTQGQGRGEAFF
>TRBV5-5|TRBJ2-2|TRBD1|few
TGTGCCAGCAGCTCCTACAGGGGTGGCACCGGGGAGCTGTTTTTT
CASSSYRGGTGELFF
>TRBV5-1|TRBJ2-1|.|.
TGCGCCAGCAGGTACCCGCAGGGTAACATTTACAATGAGCAGTTCTTC
CASRYPQGNIYNEQFF
>TRBV19|TRBJ1-5|.|few
TGTGCCAGTAGTGGCCCGCGGCAGAGGGACAATCAGCCCCAGCATTTT
CASSGPRQRDNQPQHF
>TRBV20-1|TRBJ2-7|TRBD2|many
TGCAGTGCTAGAGAGCCGCTAGCGGGGAGCGAGCAGTACTTC
CSAREPLAGSEQYF
>TRBV10-3|TRBJ2-3|.|.
TGTGCCATCAGCCGGGACGGGGCAGATACGCAGTATTTT
CAISRDGADTQYF
>TRBV4-3|TRBJ2-2|.|many
TGCGCCAGCAGCCCTTACGGCACCGGGGAGCTGTTTTTT
CASSPYGTGELFF
>TRBV12-3/TRBV12-4|TRBJ2-7|TRBD1|few
TGTGCCAGCGGACAGGGGATGGAGCAGTACTTC
CASGQGMEQYF
>TRBV5-8|TRBJ2-5|TRBD1|few
TGTGCCAGCAGCCGGGACAGGTGGTTCTTTATTCAAGAGACCCAGTACTTC
CASSRDRWFFIQETQYF
>TRBV7-8|TRBJ2-6|.|.
TGTGCCAGCAGCTTAATTCAGGGGAAGGGGGCCAACGTCCTGACTTTC
CASSLIQGKGANVLTF
>TRBV7-8|TRBJ2-1|.|.
TGTGCCACCCCGGATGAGCAGTTCTTC
CATPDEQFF
>TRBV2|TRBJ2-7|.|.
TGTGCCAGCAGTTGGCCCGACCTCTTGGAGCAGTACTTC
CASSWPDLLEQYF
>TRBV5-1|TRBJ2-5|TRBD1|few
TGCGCCAGCAGCTTGGCGGGACAGCTGTCCTCTGGAGAGACCCAGTACTTC
CASSLAGQLSSGETQYF
>TRBV10-3|TRBJ2-5|TRBD2|.
TGTGCCATCAGCAAGACTAGCGTTAGCCAAGAGACCCAGTACTTC
CAISKTSVSQETQYF
>TRBV11-2|TRBJ1-1|.|.
TGTGCCAGCAGCTTTCACCCCTCCGTTCGACAAGCTTTCTTT
CASSFHPSVRQAFF
>TRBV11-2|TRBJ2-1|TRBD2|.
TGTGCCAGCAGCATGCGGGGACTAGCGGGGGGTAGCTCCTACAATGAGCAGTTCTTC
CASSMRGLAGGSSYNEQFF
>TRBV29-1|TRBJ2-7|TRBD1|.
TGCAGCGTTGGTCTAGGGACAGGTACCTACGAGCAGTACTTC
CSVGLGTGTYEQYF
>TRBV18|TRBJ2-1|.|.
TGTGCCAGCTCACCACCGTTGGGGGGCGGATACAATGAGCAGTTCTTC
CASSPPLGGGYNEQFF
>TRBV28|TRBJ1-1|.|once
TGTGCCAGCAGTACATACATGGGATCCACTGAAGCTTTCTTT
CASSTYMGSTEAFF
>TRBV20-1|TRBJ1-1|.|few
TGCAGTGCCCCGATGATACTCGGGAACACTGAAGCTTTCTTT
CSAPMILGNTEAFF
>TRBV18|TRBJ1-6|.|.
TGTGCCAGCTCACCAGGATTCGAAATAGGATTAAGCTCCTATAATTCACCCCTCCACTTT
CASSPGFEIGLSSYNSPLHF
>TRBV4-1|TRBJ2-5|.|few
TGCGCCAGCAGCCAAGAGGGGACTGGGTGGGAGACCCAGTACTTC
CASSQEGTGWETQYF
>TRBV12-3/TRBV12-4|TRBJ2-3|.|.
TGTGCCAGCAGTCAGATAGCAGATACGCAGTATTTT
CASSQIADTQYF
>TRBV2|TRBJ1-1|TRBD1|.
TGTGCCACACAAGCAAACAGGGGGGGCACTGAAGCTTTCTTT
CATQANRGGTEAFF
>TRBV5-1|TRBJ1-1|.|few
TGCGCCAGCAGCTTGAAAAGATCGCCTCGGCTTGAAGCTTTCTTT
CASSLKRSPRLEAFF